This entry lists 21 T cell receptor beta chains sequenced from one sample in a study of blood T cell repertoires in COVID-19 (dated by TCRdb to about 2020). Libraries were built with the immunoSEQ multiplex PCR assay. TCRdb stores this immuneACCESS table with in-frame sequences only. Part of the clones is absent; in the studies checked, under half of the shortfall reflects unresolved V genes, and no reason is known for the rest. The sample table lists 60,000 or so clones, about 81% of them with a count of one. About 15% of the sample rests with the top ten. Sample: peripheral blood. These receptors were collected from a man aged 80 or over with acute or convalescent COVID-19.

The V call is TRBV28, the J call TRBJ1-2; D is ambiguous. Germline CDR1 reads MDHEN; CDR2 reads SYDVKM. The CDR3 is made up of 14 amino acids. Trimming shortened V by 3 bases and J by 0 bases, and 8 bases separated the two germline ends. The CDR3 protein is CASSFSGTNYGYTF. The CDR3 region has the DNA TGTGCCAGCAGTTTTTCGGGGACTAACTATGGCTACACCTTC.

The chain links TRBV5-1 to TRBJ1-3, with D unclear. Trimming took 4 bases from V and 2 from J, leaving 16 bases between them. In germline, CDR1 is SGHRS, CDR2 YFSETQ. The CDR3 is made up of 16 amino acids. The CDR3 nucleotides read TGCGCCAGCAGCGACGCGCGGGCGATCACTGGAAACACCATATATTTT. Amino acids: CASSDARAITGNTIYF.

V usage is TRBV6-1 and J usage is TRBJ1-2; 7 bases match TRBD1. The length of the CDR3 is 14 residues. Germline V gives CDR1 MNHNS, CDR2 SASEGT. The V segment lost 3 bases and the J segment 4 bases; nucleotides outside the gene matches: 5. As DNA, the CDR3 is TGTGCCAGCAGTGACCGGGACAGAGCCTATGGCTACACCTTC. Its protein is CASSDRDRAYGYTF.

CDR3 DNA: TGTGCCAGCAGTTACAGGCAGGGGGCGGGCGAGCAGTACTTC. Translation: CASSYRQGAGEQYF. The J gene is TRBJ2-7, the V gene TRBV6-5, with 8 positions matching TRBD1. Germline CDR1 MNHEY, CDR2 SVGAGI. Unmatched junction bases numbered 6, after V lost 2 bases and J lost 6 bases. This CDR3 spans 14 amino acids.

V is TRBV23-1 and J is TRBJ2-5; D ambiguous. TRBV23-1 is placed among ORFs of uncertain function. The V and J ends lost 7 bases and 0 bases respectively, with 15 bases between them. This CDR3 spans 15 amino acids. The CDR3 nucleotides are TGCGCCAGCACTGAGACATCAATGTACCAAGAGACCCAGTACTTC. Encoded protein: CASTETSMYQETQYF.

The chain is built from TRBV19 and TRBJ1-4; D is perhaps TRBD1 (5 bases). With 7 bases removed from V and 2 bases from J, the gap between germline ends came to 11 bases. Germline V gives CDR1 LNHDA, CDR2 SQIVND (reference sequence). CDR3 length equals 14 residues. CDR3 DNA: TGTGCCAGTAAGCTCGGGGGTACTAATGAAAAACTGTTTTTT. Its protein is CASKLGGTNEKLFF.

This CDR3 is CASSKSLPGQGPEAFF. The CDR3 region has the DNA TGTGCCAGCAGCAAAAGCTTGCCGGGACAGGGGCCTGAAGCTTTCTTT. The chain recombines TRBV21-1 with TRBJ1-1; the tabulated D call, TRBD1, remains unverified against the DNA. TRBV21-1 is listed as a pseudogene. The CDR3 runs to 16 residues.

The CDR3 DNA is TGTGCCAGCAGCTTGGGGGGCATTGGGGGCTTTGCCTATGGCTACACCTTC. Protein sequence: CASSLGGIGGFAYGYTF. The V gene is TRBV5-4, the J gene TRBJ1-2; possibly TRBD1 for D (6 bases). Trimming stripped 0 bases from V and 4 bases from J, with 19 bases between. The CDR3 is 17 residues long. The germline CDR1 and CDR2 sequences are SGHNT and YYREEE (reference sequence).

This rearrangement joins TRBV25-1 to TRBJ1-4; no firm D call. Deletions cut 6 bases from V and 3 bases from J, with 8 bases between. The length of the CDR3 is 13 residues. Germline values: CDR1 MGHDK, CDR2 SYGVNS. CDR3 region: CASSLGANEKLFF. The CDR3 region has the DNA TGTGCCAGCAGCCTGGGCGCTAATGAAAAACTGTTTTTT. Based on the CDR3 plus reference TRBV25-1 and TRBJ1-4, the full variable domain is EADIYQTPRYLVIGTGKKITLECSQTMGHDKMYWYQQDPGMELHLIHYSYGVNSTEKGDLSSESTVSRIRTEHFPLTLESARPSHTSQYLCASSLGANEKLFFGSGTQLSVL.

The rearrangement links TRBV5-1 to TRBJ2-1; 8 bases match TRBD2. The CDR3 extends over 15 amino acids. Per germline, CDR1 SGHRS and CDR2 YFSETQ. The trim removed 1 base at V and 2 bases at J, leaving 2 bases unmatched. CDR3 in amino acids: CASSLSGGTYNEQFF. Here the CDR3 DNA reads TGCGCCAGCAGCTTGTCGGGGGGGACCTACAATGAGCAGTTCTTC.

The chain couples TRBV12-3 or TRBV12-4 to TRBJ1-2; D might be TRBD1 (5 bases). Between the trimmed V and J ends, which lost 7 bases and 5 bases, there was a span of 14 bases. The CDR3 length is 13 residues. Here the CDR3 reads CASNRGTDYGYTF. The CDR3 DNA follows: TGTGCCAGCAACCGGGGGACGGATTATGGCTACACCTTC.

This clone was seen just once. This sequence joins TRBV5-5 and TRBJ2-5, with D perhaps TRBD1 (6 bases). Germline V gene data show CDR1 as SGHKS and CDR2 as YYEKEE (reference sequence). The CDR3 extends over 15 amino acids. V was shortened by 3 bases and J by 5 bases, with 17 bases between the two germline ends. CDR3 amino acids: CASSSGAGVLETQYF. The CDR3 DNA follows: TGTGCCAGCAGCTCAGGGGCAGGGGTGTTGGAGACCCAGTACTTC.

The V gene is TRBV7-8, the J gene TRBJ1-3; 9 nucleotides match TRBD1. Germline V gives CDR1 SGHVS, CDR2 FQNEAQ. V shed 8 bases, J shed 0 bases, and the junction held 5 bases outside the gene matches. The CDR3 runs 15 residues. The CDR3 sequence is CASDPGQGSGNTIYF. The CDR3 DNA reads TGTGCCAGCGACCCGGGACAGGGCTCTGGAAACACCATATATTTT.

The CDR3 sequence is CASSRYSGANVLTF. As DNA, the CDR3 is TGTGCCAGCAGCCGGTACTCTGGGGCCAACGTCCTGACTTTC. The genes are TRBV27 and TRBJ2-6; D gene uncertain. Germline CDR1 is MNHEY and CDR2 is SMNVEV (reference sequence). Trimming shortened V by 6 bases and J by 0 bases, and 6 bases separated the two germline ends. The CDR3 has 14 residues.

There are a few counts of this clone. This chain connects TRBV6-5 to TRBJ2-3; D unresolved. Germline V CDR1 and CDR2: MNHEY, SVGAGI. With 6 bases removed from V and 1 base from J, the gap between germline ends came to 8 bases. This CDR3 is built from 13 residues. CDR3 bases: TGTGCCAGCAGCCCACGGGGCACAGATACGCAGTATTTT. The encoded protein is CASSPRGTDTQYF.

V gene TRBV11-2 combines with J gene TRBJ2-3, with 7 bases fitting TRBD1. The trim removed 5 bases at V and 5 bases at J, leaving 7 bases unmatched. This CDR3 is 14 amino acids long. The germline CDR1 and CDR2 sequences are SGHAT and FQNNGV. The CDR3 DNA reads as TGTGCCAGCAGCATTAGGGGGCGAGGAGATACGCAGTATTTT. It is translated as CASSIRGRGDTQYF.

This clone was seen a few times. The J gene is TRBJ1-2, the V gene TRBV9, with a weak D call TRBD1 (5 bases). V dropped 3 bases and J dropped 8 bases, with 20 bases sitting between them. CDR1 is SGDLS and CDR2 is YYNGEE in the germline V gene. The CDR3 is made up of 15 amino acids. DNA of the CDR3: TGTGCCAGCAGCGCCGGGGGTTGGAGGGTACGGGGCTACACCTTC. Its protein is CASSAGGWRVRGYTF.

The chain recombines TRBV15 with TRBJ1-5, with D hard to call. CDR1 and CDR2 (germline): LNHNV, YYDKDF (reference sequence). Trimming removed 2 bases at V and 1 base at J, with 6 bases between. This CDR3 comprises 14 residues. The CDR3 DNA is TGTGCCACCAGCAGAACAGAGAGCAATCAGCCCCAGCATTTT. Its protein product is CATSRTESNQPQHF.

This chain's CDR3 is CASSPQTGQAVSYTF. In DNA, the CDR3 is TGTGCCAGCTCACCCCAGACTGGACAGGCCGTGAGCTACACCTTC. V and J are TRBV18 and TRBJ1-2, with 7 bases fitting TRBD1. Germline loops: CDR1 KGHSH, CDR2 LQKENI. V dropped 3 bases and J dropped 9; count of bases not matched to a gene: 13. The CDR3 has 15 amino acids.

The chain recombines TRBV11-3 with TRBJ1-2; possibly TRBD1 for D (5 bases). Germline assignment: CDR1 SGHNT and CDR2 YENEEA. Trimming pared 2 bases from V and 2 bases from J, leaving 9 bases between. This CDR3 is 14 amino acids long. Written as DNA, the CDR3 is TGTGCCAGCAGCTTACAGGGTCACAACTATGGCTACACCTTC. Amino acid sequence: CASSLQGHNYGYTF. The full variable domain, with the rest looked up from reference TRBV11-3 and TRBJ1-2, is EAGVVQSPRYKIIEKKQPVAFWCNPISGHNTLYWYLQNLGQGPELLIRYENEEAVDDSQLPKDRFSAERLKGVDSTLKIQPAELGDSAVYLCASSLQGHNYGYTFGSGTRLTVV.

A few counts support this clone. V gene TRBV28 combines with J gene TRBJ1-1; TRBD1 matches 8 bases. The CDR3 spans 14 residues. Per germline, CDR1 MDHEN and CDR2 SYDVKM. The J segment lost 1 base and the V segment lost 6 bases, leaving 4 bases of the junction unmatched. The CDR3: CASSPGTGNTEAFF. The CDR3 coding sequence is TGTGCCAGCAGCCCCGGGACAGGGAACACTGAAGCTTTCTTT.